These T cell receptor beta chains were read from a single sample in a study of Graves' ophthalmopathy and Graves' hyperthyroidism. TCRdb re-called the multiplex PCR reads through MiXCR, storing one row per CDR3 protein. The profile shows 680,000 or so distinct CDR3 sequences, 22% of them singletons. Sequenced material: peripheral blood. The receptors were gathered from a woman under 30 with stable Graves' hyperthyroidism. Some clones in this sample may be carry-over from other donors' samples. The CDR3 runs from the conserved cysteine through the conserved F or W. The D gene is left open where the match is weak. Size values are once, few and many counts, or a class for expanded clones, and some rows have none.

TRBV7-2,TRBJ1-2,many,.,CASTIEPGTPYGYTF,TGTGCCAGCACCATAGAGCCCGGGACTCCCTATGGCTACACCTTC
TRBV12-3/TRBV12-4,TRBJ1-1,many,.,CASSVLARSEAFF,TGTGCCAGCAGCGTTTTGGCCCGGTCTGAAGCTTTCTTT
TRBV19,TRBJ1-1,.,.,CASTPFFGWDETFF,TGTGCCAGTACCCCATTTTTCGGATGGGATGAAACTTTCTTT
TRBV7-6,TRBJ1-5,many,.,CASSLAPFWGQPQHF,TGTGCCAGCAGCTTAGCGCCTTTCTGGGGACAGCCCCAGCATTTT
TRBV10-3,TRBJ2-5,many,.,CAISESGGETQYF,TGTGCCATCAGTGAGTCGGGGGGAGAGACCCAGTACTTC
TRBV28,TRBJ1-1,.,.,CASSLLLVGTEAFF,TGTGCCAGCAGTTTGTTGTTAGTAGGCACTGAAGCTTTCTTT
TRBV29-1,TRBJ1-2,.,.,CSVQGYAARTIGYTF,TGCAGCGTTCAAGGATACGCGGCCCGAACTATCGGCTACACCTTC
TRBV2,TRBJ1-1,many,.,CASSERATGSGAFF,TGTGCCAGCAGTGAACGTGCTACAGGTTCGGGAGCTTTCTTT
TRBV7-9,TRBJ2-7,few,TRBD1,CASSKQGAGEQYF,TGTGCCAGCAGTAAGCAGGGGGCGGGTGAGCAGTACTTC
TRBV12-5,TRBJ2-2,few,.,CASGLGVAGELFF,TGTGCTAGTGGTTTGGGGGTAGCCGGGGAGCTGTTTTTT
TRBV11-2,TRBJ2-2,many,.,CASSLQQVTGELFF,TGTGCCAGCAGCTTACAACAGGTTACCGGGGAGCTGTTTTTT
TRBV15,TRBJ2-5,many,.,CATSRDNSLQETQYF,TGTGCCACCAGCAGAGATAACAGCCTCCAAGAGACCCAGTACTTC
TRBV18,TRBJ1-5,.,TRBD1,CASSPGQGAGSQPQHF,TGTGCCAGCTCACCGGGACAGGGGGCGGGGAGTCAGCCCCAGCATTTT
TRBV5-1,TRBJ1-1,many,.,CASSIGENTEAFF,TGCGCCAGCAGCATCGGGGAAAACACTGAAGCTTTCTTT
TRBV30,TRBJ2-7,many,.,CAWARVEGEQYF,TGTGCCTGGGCCAGGGTGGAGGGCGAGCAGTACTTC
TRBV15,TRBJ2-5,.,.,CATSRDWGQETQYF,TGTGCCACCAGCAGAGATTGGGGGCAAGAGACCCAGTACTTC
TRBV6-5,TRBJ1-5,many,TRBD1,CASSYGGDRTQPQHF,TGTGCCAGCAGTTACGGTGGGGACAGGACTCAGCCCCAGCATTTT
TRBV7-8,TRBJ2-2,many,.,CASSPPRDPGELFF,TGTGCCAGCAGCCCACCTAGAGACCCCGGGGAGCTGTTTTTT
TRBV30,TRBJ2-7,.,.,CVWSGTYEQYF,TGTGTCTGGAGTGGGACATACGAGCAGTACTTC
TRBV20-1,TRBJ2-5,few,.,CSARIPSVETQYF,TGCAGTGCTAGAATCCCGAGCGTGGAGACCCAGTACTTC
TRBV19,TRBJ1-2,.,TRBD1,CASSADRAHYGYTF,TGTGCCAGTAGTGCAGACAGGGCCCACTATGGCTACACCTTC
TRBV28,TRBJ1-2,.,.,CASSFPTGGYTF,TGTGCCAGCAGTTTCCCGACAGGAGGCTACACCTTC
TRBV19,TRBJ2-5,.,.,CASSPRQAYSWTQYF,TGTGCCAGTAGCCCTCGACAGGCCTACTCGTGGACCCAGTACTTC
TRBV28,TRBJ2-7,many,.,CASSSGTSYEQYF,TGTGCCAGCAGTTCGGGGACCTCCTACGAGCAGTACTTC
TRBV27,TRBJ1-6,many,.,CASSRELNNSPLHF,TGTGCCAGCAGCCGCGAACTCAATAATTCACCCCTCCACTTT
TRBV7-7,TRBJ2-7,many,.,CASSLDGTYEQYF,TGTGCTAGCAGCTTAGACGGCACCTACGAGCAGTACTTC
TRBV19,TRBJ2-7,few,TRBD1,CASSILRDSYEQYF,TGTGCCAGTAGTATTCTTCGGGACAGCTACGAGCAGTACTTC
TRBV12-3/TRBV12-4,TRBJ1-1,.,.,CASSAQTGLTEAFF,TGTGCCAGCAGTGCGCAGACGGGGCTCACTGAAGCTTTCTTT
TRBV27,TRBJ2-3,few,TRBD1,CASSYRDSADTQYF,TGTGCCAGCAGTTACCGGGACAGCGCAGATACGCAGTATTTT
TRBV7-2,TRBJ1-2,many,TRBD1,CASSFPRGLVYGYTF,TGTGCCAGCAGCTTTCCCAGGGGGTTGGTCTATGGCTACACCTTC
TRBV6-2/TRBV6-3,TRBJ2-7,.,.,CASSRPGDSSYEQYF,TGTGCCAGCAGCAGACCCGGAGACAGTTCCTACGAGCAGTACTTC
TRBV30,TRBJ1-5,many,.,CAWTEGPQHF,TGTGCCTGGACTGAAGGGCCCCAGCATTTT
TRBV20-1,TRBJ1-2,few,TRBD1,CSARARDRAYGYTF,TGCAGTGCTAGAGCCCGAGACAGGGCCTATGGCTACACCTTC
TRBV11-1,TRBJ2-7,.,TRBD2,CASSPPLAGEDYEQYF,TGTGCCAGCAGCCCCCCACTAGCGGGAGAAGACTACGAGCAGTACTTC
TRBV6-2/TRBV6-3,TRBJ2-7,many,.,CASSRREQYF,TGTGCCAGCAGCCGCAGGGAGCAGTACTTC
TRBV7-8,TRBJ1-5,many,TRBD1,CASSLTRGNQPQHF,TGTGCCAGCAGCTTGACCAGGGGGAATCAGCCCCAGCATTTT
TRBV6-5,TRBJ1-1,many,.,CASSYSPGDTEAFF,TGTGCCAGCAGTTACTCTCCGGGGGATACTGAAGCTTTCTTT
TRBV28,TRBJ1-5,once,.,CASSSGGMGNQPQHF,TGTGCCAGCAGTTCCGGGGGCATGGGCAATCAGCCCCAGCATTTT
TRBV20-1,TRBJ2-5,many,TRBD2,CSATYGGSGAEETQYF,TGCAGTGCCACATATGGCGGTAGCGGGGCAGAAGAGACCCAGTACTTC
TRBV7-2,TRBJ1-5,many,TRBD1,CASSPGQGAHQPQHF,TGTGCCAGCAGCCCGGGACAGGGGGCGCATCAGCCCCAGCATTTT
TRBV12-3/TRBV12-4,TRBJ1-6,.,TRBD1,CASRPAGGGSPLHF,TGTGCCAGCAGACCCGCAGGGGGGGGATCACCCCTCCACTTT
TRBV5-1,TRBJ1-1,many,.,CASSLTWGLNTEAFF,TGCGCCAGCAGCTTGACGTGGGGCCTGAACACTGAAGCTTTCTTT
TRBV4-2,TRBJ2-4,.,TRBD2,CASSQGLAGGLAKNIQYF,TGTGCCAGCAGCCAGGGACTAGCGGGCGGCCTAGCCAAAAACATTCAGTACTTC
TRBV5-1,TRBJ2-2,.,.,CASRESGTNTGELFF,TGCGCCAGCAGGGAGTCAGGGACGAACACCGGGGAGCTGTTTTTT
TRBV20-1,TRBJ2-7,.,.,CSAPRVEFYEQYF,TGCAGTGCCCCGAGGGTTGAGTTCTACGAGCAGTACTTC
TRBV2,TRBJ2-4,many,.,CASSEKGLKNIQYF,TGTGCCAGCAGTGAAAAGGGGCTCAAAAACATTCAGTACTTC
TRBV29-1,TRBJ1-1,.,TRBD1,CSVRWGQGGDTEAFF,TGCAGCGTTAGATGGGGACAGGGGGGAGACACTGAAGCTTTCTTT
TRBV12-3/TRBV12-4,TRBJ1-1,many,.,CASSPWDTNTEAFF,TGTGCCAGCAGTCCATGGGACACCAACACTGAAGCTTTCTTT
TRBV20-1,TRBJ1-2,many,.,CSATPDYGYTF,TGCAGTGCTACGCCTGACTATGGCTACACCTTC
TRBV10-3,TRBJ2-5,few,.,CAIRGSPQETQYF,TGTGCCATCAGGGGCAGTCCCCAAGAGACCCAGTACTTC
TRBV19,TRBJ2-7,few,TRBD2,CASSIQRDYEQYF,TGTGCCAGTAGTATACAGCGGGACTACGAGCAGTACTTC
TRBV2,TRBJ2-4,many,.,CASSANIAKNIQYF,TGTGCCAGCAGCGCCAATATAGCCAAAAACATTCAGTACTTC
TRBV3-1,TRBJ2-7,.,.,CASSQDRGSHYEQYF,TGTGCCAGCAGCCAAGATCGGGGCTCGCACTACGAGCAGTACTTC
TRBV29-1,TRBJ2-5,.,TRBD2,CSVEAQRGQETQYF,TGCAGCGTTGAAGCCCAGCGGGGGCAAGAGACCCAGTACTTC
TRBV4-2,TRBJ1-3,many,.,CASSESPSSGTLGNTIYF,TGTGCCAGCAGCGAATCACCCTCCTCGGGCACACTCGGAAACACCATATATTTT
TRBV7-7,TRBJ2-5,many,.,CASSEQGWETQYF,TGTGCTAGCAGCGAACAGGGTTGGGAGACCCAGTACTTC
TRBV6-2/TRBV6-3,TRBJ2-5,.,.,CASSYMWGETQYF,TGTGCCAGCAGTTACATGTGGGGTGAGACCCAGTACTTC
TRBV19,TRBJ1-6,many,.,CASRVGFDNSPLHF,TGTGCCAGTAGGGTCGGATTCGATAATTCACCCCTCCACTTT
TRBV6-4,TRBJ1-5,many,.,CASKDGANQPQHF,TGTGCCAGCAAGGACGGGGCAAATCAGCCCCAGCATTTT
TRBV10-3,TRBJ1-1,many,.,CAISPGGTEAFF,TGTGCCATCAGTCCTGGGGGTACTGAAGCTTTCTTT